Each of the 9 T cell receptor beta chains below was sequenced from the same sample in a study of regulatory dendritic cells for organ transplantation. Libraries were prepared by immunoSEQ multiplex PCR; TCRdb keeps only in-frame clonotypes and omits some of them. The table has fewer than 12,000 clones, under 80% seen once. Sequencing used memory CD8+ T cells from blood. Subset noted: CD45RO+ memory T cells. All receptors derive from a human donor in good health.

This clone was observed a handful of times. The V gene is TRBV27, the J gene TRBJ1-4; D is possibly TRBD1 (5 bases). Germline assignment: CDR1 MNHEY and CDR2 SMNVEV (reference sequence). V lost 8 bases to trimming and J lost 8 bases, with 18 bases between them. There are 14 residues in the CDR3. The CDR3 nucleotides read TGTGCCAGCGGGGGAGGGTCGGGATGGGAAAAACTGTTTTTT. It translates to CASGGGSGWEKLFF.

This chain connects TRBV4-2 to TRBJ2-1; D may be TRBD2 (5 bases). Trimming stripped 2 bases from V and 4 bases from J, with 18 bases between. This CDR3 is 17 amino acids long. Germline assignment: CDR1 LGHNA and CDR2 YNFKEQ. DNA for the CDR3: TGTGCCAGCAGCCAATTAGCGTTGCTGGCGGGTTACAATGAGCAGTTCTTC. This translates into CASSQLALLAGYNEQFF.

The V call is TRBV15, the J call TRBJ2-3; tentatively, D is TRBD2 (6 bases). The CDR3 runs to 16 residues. Trimming removed 0 bases at V and 3 bases at J, with 13 bases between. Germline-derived CDR1 and CDR2 are LNHNV and YYDKDF (reference sequence). In DNA, the CDR3 is TGTGCCACCAGCAGAGATAGCGCGGGATCTACAGATACGCAGTATTTT. Its protein product is CATSRDSAGSTDTQYF.

This rearrangement joins TRBV30 to TRBJ2-1, with 11 bases lining up with TRBD2. CDR1 is GTSNPN and CDR2 is SVGIG in the germline V gene (reference sequence). The CDR3 loop spans 15 amino acids. V was clipped by 6 bases and J by 5 bases; unmatched bases: 9. The CDR3 spells CACERLAGFNNEQFF. The CDR3 DNA reads as TGTGCCTGTGAACGACTAGCGGGGTTTAACAATGAGCAGTTCTTC.

The J gene is TRBJ2-7, the V gene TRBV4-2, with TRBD1 identical over 8 bases. V gave up 4 bases and J gave up 7 bases; unmatched junction bases: 9. Germline assignment: CDR1 LGHNA and CDR2 YNFKEQ. There are 14 residues in the CDR3. This CDR3 is CASSLETGAGEQYF. Here the CDR3 DNA reads TGTGCCAGCAGCCTAGAGACAGGGGCGGGAGAGCAGTACTTC.

J is TRBJ2-5 and V is TRBV6-6; 9 bases align to TRBD1. The J call may be incorrect, as the DNA end agrees better with TRBJ2-7. From germline, CDR1 is MNHNY and CDR2 SVGAGI (reference sequence). There are 14 residues in the CDR3. CDR3 DNA sequence: TGTGCCACCAGGGGGACAGGGTTTAATGGCGAGCAGTACTTC. This sequence encodes CATRGTGFNGEQYF.

Concerning this clone: As the CDR3 is not closed by the conserved phenylalanine or tryptophan, this likely results from a read error. Because the CDR3's place on the DNA is in doubt, the DNA is left out and the CDR3 is given as listed by TCRdb. CDR3 loop: CASSKLRVGGGPIL. V and J are TRBV21-1 and TRBJ2-7; TRBD2 was called by the table and not checked on the DNA. TRBV21-1 corresponds to a pseudogene. The CDR3 extends over 14 residues, inclusive of both ends.

The chain carries TRBV9 and TRBJ2-3, with D possibly called TRBD1 or TRBD2 (6 bases each). The CDR3 has 16 amino acids. V was trimmed by 3 bases and J by 2 bases, leaving 16 bases between them. CDR1 and CDR2 from the germline V gene are SGDLS and YYNGEE. In nucleotides, the CDR3 is TGTGCCAGCAGCGGAAGCAGGGGACTGGTCACAGATACGCAGTATTTT. Residues: CASSGSRGLVTDTQYF.

This clone is a singleton in its sample. The chain has TRBV11-2 and TRBJ1-2; D might be TRBD1 (5 bases). V was shortened by 8 bases and J by 7 bases, with 14 bases between the two germline ends. The length of the CDR3 is 12 residues. The germline gives CDR1 SGHAT, CDR2 FQNNGV. CDR3 residues: CASYLAGGGYTF. CDR3 nucleotide sequence: TGTGCCAGCTATCTAGCCGGGGGTGGCTACACCTTC.